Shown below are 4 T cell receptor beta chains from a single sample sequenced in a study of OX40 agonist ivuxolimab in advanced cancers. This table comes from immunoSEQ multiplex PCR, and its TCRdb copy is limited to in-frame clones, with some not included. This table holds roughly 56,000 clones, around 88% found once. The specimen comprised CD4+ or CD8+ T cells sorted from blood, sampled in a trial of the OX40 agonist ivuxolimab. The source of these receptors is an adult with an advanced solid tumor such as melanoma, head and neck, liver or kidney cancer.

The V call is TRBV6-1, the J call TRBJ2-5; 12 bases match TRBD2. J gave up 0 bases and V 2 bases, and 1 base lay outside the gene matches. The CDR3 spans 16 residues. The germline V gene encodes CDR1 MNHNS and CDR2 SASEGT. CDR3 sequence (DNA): TGTGCCAGCAGTGAAACTAGCGGGGGGTACCAAGAGACCCAGTACTTC. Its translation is CASSETSGGYQETQYF.

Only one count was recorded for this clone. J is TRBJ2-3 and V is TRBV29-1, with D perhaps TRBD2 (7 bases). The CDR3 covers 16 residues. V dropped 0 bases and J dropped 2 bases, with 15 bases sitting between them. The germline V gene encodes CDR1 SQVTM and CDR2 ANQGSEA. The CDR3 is CSVEDVLGGATDTQYF. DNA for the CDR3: TGCAGCGTTGAAGATGTTTTAGGGGGGGCCACAGATACGCAGTATTTT.

CDR3 DNA: TGTGCCAGCAGCTTGAACTCCGGGACAGGGGTCGAGCAGTACTTC. This translates into CASSLNSGTGVEQYF. The chain recombines TRBV7-6 with TRBJ2-7; 10 nucleotides agree with TRBD1. The V segment lost 3 bases and the J segment 6 bases; nucleotides outside the gene matches: 8. The length of the CDR3 is 15 residues. Germline CDR1 SGHVS, CDR2 FNYEAQ.

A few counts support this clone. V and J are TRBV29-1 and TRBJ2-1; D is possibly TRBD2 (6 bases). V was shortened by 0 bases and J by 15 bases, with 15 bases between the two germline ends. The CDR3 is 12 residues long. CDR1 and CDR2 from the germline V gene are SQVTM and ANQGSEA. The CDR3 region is CSVEDPGRGGFF. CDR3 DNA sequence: TGCAGCGTTGAAGATCCAGGGCGGGGCGGGTTCTTC.